A single T cell receptor beta chain is shown here with its context. The antigen is not known. This sample is part of a study of cytomegalovirus exposure and HLA in healthy donors. Whole-study findings and limits: A missense DCLRE1C variant was associated with V- and J-gene trimming of TCR beta chains in a later analysis, and an independent cohort replicated the association.

Researchers ran the PCR with 60 Vbeta and 13 Jbeta primers. Original data processing: Some 10 million of 70 million to 80 million unique TCR beta chains were shared, per a later count. The repertoire was sequenced with immunoSEQ multiplex PCR; TCRdb's copy has only in-frame clones and lacks some. That table gives V, J and clone size, and the DNA gave D and trimming. The data contain about 230,000 clones, approximately 85% of them seen just once; the ten biggest clones take up about 0.25%. The CDR3 runs 15 residues. V shed 6 bases, J shed 2 bases, and the junction held 7 bases outside the gene matches. In germline, CDR1 is WSHSY, CDR2 SAAADI.

Sequenced sample: PBMCs. The clonotype comes from a girl aged 2-15 years in good health and CMV-seronegative. The rearrangement links TRBV10-2 to TRBJ2-7, with 10 bases matching TRBD1. The CDR3 DNA follows: TGCGCCAGCAGATCCACCGGGACAGGGGCCTACGAGCAGTACTTC. It codes for CASRSTGTGAYEQYF.